This T cell receptor beta chain emerged from a study of blood T cell repertoires in COVID-19. As for the study in general: COVID-19 samples from acute and convalescent phases originated in the United States, Italy and Spain. PBMCs, B-cell-depleted T cells, or T cells were the source of the cDNA or gDNA that made up the material.

In the original analysis: Amplification of reference gene primers provided the estimated nucleated cell counts. The protocol was immunoSEQ multiplex PCR, while the TCRdb copy is restricted to in-frame clones and leaves out a portion. That table is the source of V, J and clone size, and D and trimming were worked out from the DNA. The sample includes some 290,000 clones, roughly 90% of them seen just once. CDR1 and CDR2 from the germline V gene are SGHAT and FQNNGV. The CDR3 extends over 16 amino acids. J lost 3 bases, V lost 5 bases, and 9 bases had no gene match. The specimen was peripheral blood. The rearrangement uses TRBV11-2 and TRBJ2-3, with 9 positions matching TRBD1. The TCR originated in a woman in her 30s with COVID-19, enrolled during active disease. The CDR3 here is CASSLGTGSKTDTQYF. Written as DNA, the CDR3 is TGTGCCAGCAGCCTCGGGACAGGGAGTAAGACAGATACGCAGTATTTT.